The TCR beta chain under discussion was sequenced for a study of T cell responses to AZD1222 COVID-19 vaccine (dated by TCRdb to 2020 to 2022). General notes on the study: A total of 233 trial participants underwent TCR sequencing, of whom approximately 200 had received two doses of AZD1222 and about 26 had received two doses of the MenACWY control vaccine. Trial participants were enrolled into age subgroups of 18-55, 56-69 and 70-plus years, which contained 148, 28 and 57 TCR-sequenced participants, respectively. Overall study outcomes, separate from this receptor: CD4 TCRs associated with the vaccine covered the entire spike protein, and the dominant responses were in regions 160-218 and 743-854. Most participants were white British and females outnumbered males, and the authors suggested that clonal diversity may have been underestimated. Conclusions about previously exposed vaccinees were limited because only a handful of AZD1222 recipients were SARS-CoV-2 seropositive at baseline. Spike-specific TCR breadth and depth rose significantly after two AZD1222 doses compared with day 0 and with MenACWY recipients. No day 14 peak-response samples were available, so repertoires were characterized only after the peak T cell response. Epitopes outside the regions mutated in the B.1.351 and B.1.1.7 variants were reportedly recognized by nearly half of the unique spike-specific TCRs. The 56-69-year group was small, and its depth increase did not reach significance, likely because of low power.

Read against the paper, the sample's time point label means: about 28 days (+/-7) after the second vaccine dose. Because spike-specific TCR depth and breadth did not differ between the two schedules, AZD1222 recipients who got a second dose at roughly 4 weeks were pooled with those who got a second dose at roughly 12 weeks. Samples from vaccinated people were obtained from the UK trials COV001 and COV002, which included a single-blind randomized controlled phase 2/3 trial of AZD1222 (ChAdOx1 nCoV-19) in healthy adults. For TCRbeta chain sequencing, PBMC samples from trial participants were taken at day 0 and at day 28 after the second dose. The CDR3 starts with the cysteine, ends with the phenylalanine, and has 13 residues. Solely the CDR3 DNA is kept, with 39 bases framed from the first base. V has 4 bases trimmed and J has 5 bases trimmed; junction bases matching no gene number 3. CDR1 and CDR2, looked up from the germline V gene, are KGHSH and LQKENI.

Regarding this clone: Its antigen target is currently unknown. Base quality data are lacking; no much larger clone is found one base away.

The CDR3 regions of human TCRbeta chains were subjected to immunosequencing. The paper's data handling went like this. Repertoire TCRs were matched against a reference library of SARS-CoV-2-specific TCRs generated with the MIRA antigen-specificity platform. Breadth meant the fraction of unique TCRs that were SARS-CoV-2-associated, whereas depth meant the fraction of total T cells that were SARS-CoV-2-associated. Using the MIRA data, each spike-specific TCR was mapped to the spike region that the TCR reacts to and placed in a CD4 or CD8 class. Log10-transformed breadth and depth values were compared by one-way ANOVA with Sidak's multiple comparisons tests. TCRdb retrieved this table from immuneACCESS and kept in-frame rearrangements only. Not all clones are present; in checked studies, unresolved V genes account for under half, and no reason is known for the remainder. V and J calls and clone size are copied from that table; D and trimming were computed from the DNA. A total of over 100,000 clones appear in this sample, roughly 93% of them only once. The top ten constitute 0.9% to 1.2% of the sample.

The sequences come from peripheral blood, collected 28 days after the second AZD1222 dose. The rearranged segments are TRBV18 and TRBJ1-2; 8 middle bases align to TRBD1. This receptor was identified in an adult who received the AZD1222 COVID-19 vaccine. The nucleotide sequence is TGTGCCAGCTCACACACAGGGGGTTATGGCTACACCTTC. This yields the protein CASSHTGGYGYTF.